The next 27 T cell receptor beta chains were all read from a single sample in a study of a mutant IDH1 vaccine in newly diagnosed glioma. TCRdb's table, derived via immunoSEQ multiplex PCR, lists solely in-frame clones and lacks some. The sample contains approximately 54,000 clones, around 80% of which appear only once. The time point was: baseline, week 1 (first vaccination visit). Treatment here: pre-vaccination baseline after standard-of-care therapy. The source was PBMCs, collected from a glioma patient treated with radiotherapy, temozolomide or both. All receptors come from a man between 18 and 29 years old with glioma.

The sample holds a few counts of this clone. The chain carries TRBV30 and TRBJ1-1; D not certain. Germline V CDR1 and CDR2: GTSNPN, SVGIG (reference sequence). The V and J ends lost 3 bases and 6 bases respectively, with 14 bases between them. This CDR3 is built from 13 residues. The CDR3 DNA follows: TGTGCCTGGAGCCCCGTCAAAAACTCTGAAGCTTTCTTT. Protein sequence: CAWSPVKNSEAFF. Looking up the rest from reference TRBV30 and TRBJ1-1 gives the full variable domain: SQTIHQWPATLVQPVGSPLSLECTVEGTSNPNLYWYRQAAGRGLQLLFYSVGIGQISSEVPQNLSASRPQDRQFILSSKKLLLSDSGFYLCAWSPVKNSEAFFGQGTRLTVV.

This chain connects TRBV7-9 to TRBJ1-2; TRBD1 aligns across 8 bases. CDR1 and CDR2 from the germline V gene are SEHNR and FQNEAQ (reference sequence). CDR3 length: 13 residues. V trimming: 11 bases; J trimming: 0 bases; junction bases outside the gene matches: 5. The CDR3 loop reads CASRDRTNYGYTF. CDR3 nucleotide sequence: TGTGCCTCCCGGGACAGGACTAACTATGGCTACACCTTC.

CDR3 amino acids: CASSLRLALGKNTGELFF. CDR3 nucleotide sequence: TGTGCCAGCAGCTTACGACTAGCGTTGGGGAAGAACACCGGGGAGCTGTTTTTT. This chain joins TRBV13 and TRBJ2-2, with TRBD2 matching over 8 bases. Germline trimming cut 2 bases from V and 1 base from J; bases unmatched to any gene: 9. Germline-derived CDR1 and CDR2 are PRHDT and FYEKMQ (reference sequence). This CDR3 has 18 amino acids.

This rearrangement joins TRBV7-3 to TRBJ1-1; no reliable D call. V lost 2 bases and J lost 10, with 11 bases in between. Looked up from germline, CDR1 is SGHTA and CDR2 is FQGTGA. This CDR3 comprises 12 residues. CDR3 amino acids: CASSLGMGRAFF. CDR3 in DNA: TGTGCCAGCAGCTTAGGGATGGGAAGAGCTTTCTTT.

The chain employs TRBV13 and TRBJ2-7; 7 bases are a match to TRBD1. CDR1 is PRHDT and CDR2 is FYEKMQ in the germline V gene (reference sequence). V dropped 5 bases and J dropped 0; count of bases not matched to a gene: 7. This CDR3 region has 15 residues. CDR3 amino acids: CASSLGQLSSYEQYF. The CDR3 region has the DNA TGTGCCAGCAGCCTGGGACAGCTGAGCTCCTACGAGCAGTACTTC.

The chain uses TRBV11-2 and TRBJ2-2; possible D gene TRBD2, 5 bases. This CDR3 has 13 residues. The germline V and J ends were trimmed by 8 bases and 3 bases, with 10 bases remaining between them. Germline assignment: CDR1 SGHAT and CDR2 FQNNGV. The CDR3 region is CASGSGYTGELFF. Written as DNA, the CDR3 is TGTGCCAGCGGGAGTGGTTACACCGGGGAGCTGTTTTTT. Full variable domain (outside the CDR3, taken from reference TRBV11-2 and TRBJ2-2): EAGVAQSPRYKIIEKRQSVAFWCNPISGHATLYWYQQILGQGPKLLIQFQNNGVVDDSQLPKDRFSAERLKGVDSTLKIQPAKLEDSAVYLCASGSGYTGELFFGEGSRLTVL.

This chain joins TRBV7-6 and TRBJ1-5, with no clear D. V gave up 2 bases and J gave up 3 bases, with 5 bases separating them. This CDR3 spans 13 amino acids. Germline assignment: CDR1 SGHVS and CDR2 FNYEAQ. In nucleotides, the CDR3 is TGTGCCAGCAGCTTAATTGACAATCAGCCCCAGCATTTT. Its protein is CASSLIDNQPQHF.

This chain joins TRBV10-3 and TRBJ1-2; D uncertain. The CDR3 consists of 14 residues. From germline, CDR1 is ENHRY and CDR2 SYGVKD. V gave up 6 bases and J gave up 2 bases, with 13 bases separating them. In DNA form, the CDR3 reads TGTGCCATCAGACACCCGGCGGGAAACTATGGCTACACCTTC. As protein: CAIRHPAGNYGYTF.

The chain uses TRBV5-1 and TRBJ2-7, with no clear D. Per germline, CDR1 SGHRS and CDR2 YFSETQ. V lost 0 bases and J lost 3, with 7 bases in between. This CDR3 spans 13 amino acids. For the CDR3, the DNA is TGCGCCAGCAGCTTGGACACCTACTACGAGCAGTACTTC. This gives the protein CASSLDTYYEQYF.

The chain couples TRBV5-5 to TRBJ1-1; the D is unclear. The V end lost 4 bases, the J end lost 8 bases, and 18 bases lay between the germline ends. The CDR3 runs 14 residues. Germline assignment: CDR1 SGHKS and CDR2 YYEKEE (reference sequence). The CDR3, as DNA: TGTGCCAGCAGCCGTCCCTTAGGTAGGGAAGAAGCTTTCTTT. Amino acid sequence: CASSRPLGREEAFF.

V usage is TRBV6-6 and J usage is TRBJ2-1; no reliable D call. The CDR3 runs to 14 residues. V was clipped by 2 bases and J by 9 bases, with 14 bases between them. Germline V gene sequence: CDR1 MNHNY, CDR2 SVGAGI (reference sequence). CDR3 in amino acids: CASSYGRTALEQFF. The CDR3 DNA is TGTGCCAGCAGTTACGGTCGAACTGCCCTTGAGCAGTTCTTC.

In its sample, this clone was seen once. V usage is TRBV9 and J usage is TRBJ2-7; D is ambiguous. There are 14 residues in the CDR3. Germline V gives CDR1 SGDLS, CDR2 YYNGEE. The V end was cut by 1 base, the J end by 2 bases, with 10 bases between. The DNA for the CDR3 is TGTGCCAGCAGCGTAAGCCAGGAGCCCTACGAGCAGTACTTC. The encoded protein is CASSVSQEPYEQYF. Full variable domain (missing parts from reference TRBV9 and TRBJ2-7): DSGVTQTPKHLITATGQRVTLRCSPRSGDLSVYWYQQSLDQGLQFLIQYYNGEERAKGNILERFSAQQFPDLHSELNLSSLELGDSALYFCASSVSQEPYEQYFGPGTRLTVT.

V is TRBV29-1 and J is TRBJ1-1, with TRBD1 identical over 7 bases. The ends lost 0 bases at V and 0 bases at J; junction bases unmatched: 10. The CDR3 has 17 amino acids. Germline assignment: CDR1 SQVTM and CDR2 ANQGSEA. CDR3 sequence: CSVEDTRTGTMNTEAFF. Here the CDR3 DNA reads TGCAGCGTTGAAGATACTCGGACAGGTACCATGAACACTGAAGCTTTCTTT.

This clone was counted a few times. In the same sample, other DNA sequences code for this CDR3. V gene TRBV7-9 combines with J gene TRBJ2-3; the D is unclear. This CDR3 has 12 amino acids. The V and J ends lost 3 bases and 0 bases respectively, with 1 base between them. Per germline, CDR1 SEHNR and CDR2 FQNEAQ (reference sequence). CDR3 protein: CASSLSTDTQYF. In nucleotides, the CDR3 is TGTGCCAGCAGCTTGAGCACAGATACGCAGTATTTT.

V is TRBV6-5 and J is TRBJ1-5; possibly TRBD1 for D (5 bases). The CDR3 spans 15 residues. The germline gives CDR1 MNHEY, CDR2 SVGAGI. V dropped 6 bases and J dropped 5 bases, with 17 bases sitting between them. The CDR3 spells CASSGQGILDQPQHF. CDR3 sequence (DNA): TGTGCCAGCAGCGGTCAGGGAATATTGGATCAGCCCCAGCATTTT.

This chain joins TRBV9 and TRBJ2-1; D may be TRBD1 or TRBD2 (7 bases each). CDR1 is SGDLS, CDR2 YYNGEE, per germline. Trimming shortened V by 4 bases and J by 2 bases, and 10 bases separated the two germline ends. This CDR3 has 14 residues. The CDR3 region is CASSQGGAYNEQFF. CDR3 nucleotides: TGTGCCAGCAGCCAGGGGGGGGCCTACAATGAGCAGTTCTTC.

The DNA of the CDR3 is TGTGCCATCAGTACACAGGACAACTATGGCTACACCTTC. Its translation: CAISTQDNYGYTF. The chain joins TRBV10-3 to TRBJ1-2, with a tentative D call TRBD1 (5 bases). The ends were cut back, 5 bases at V and 2 bases at J, with 9 bases in the middle. This CDR3 has 13 amino acids. Germline CDR1 and CDR2: ENHRY and SYGVKD.

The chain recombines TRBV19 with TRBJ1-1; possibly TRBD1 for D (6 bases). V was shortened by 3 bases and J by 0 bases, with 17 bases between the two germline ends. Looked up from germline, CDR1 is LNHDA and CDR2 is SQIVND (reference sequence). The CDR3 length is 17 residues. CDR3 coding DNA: TGTGCCAGTAGTATTCAGGGGCCCTGGGCCCTGAACACTGAAGCTTTCTTT. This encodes CASSIQGPWALNTEAFF.

CDR3 residues: CASGLSGQGARDTQYF. As DNA, the CDR3 is TGTGCTAGTGGTTTAAGCGGACAGGGGGCGCGGGATACGCAGTATTTT. V usage is TRBV12-5 and J usage is TRBJ2-3, with 11 positions matching TRBD1. Germline V gene data show CDR1 as LGHNT and CDR2 as FRNRAP. The CDR3 runs 16 residues. V shed 3 bases, J shed 6 bases, and the junction held 8 bases outside the gene matches.

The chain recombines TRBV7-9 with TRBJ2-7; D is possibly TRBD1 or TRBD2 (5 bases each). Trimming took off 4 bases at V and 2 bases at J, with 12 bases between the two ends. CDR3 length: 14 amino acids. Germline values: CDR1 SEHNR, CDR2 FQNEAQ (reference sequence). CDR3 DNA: TGTGCCAGCAGCTCACGGGACGTGACCTACGAGCAGTACTTC. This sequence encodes CASSSRDVTYEQYF.

DNA for the CDR3: TGTGCCATCAGGGAAGAGGCAGCTTTCTACAATGAGCAGTTCTTC. As protein: CAIREEAAFYNEQFF. The chain employs TRBV10-3 and TRBJ2-1, with D unclear. Trimming cost V 6 bases and J 3 bases, with 15 bases left between them. Germline values: CDR1 ENHRY, CDR2 SYGVKD. This CDR3 spans 15 amino acids.

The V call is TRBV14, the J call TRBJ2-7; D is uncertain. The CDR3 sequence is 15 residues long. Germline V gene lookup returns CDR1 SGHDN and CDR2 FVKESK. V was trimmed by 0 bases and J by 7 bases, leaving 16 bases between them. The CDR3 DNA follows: TGTGCCAGCAGCCAAGATCTTGCGAGAGATCGGGAGCAGTACTTC. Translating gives CASSQDLARDREQYF.

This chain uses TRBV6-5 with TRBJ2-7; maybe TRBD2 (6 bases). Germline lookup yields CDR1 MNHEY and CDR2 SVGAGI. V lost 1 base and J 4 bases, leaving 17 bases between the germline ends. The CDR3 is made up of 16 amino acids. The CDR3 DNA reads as TGTGCCAGCAGTTACTTCCCCGGGACTTATCCATACGAGCAGTACTTC. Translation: CASSYFPGTYPYEQYF.

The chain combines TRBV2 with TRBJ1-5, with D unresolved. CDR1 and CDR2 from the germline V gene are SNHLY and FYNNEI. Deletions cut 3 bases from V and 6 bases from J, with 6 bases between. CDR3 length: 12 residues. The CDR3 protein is CASSDYGQPQHF. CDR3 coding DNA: TGTGCCAGCAGTGACTATGGTCAGCCCCAGCATTTT. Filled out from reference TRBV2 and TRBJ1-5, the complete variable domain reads EPEVTQTPSHQVTQMGQEVILRCVPISNHLYFYWYRQILGQKVEFLVSFYNNEISEKSEIFDDQFSVERPDGSNFTLKIRSTKLEDSAMYFCASSDYGQPQHFGDGTRLSIL.

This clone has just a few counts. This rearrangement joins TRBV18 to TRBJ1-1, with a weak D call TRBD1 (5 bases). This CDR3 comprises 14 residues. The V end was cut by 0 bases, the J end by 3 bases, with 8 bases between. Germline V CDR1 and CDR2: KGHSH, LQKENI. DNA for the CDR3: TGTGCCAGCTCACCACCGGGGGTGGACACTGAAGCTTTCTTT. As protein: CASSPPGVDTEAFF.

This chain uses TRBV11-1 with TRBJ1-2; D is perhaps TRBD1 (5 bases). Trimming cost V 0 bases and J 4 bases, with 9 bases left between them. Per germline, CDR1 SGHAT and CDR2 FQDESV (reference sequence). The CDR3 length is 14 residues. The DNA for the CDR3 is TGTGCCAGCAGCTTAGCGCAGGGTGGCTATGGCTACACCTTC. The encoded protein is CASSLAQGGYGYTF.

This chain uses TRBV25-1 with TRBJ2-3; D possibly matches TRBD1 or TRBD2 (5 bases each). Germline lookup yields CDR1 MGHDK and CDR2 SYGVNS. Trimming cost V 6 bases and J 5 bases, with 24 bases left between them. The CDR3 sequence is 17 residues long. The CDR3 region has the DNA TGTGCCAGCAGCCCAAGTCTTGGCCGGGGACCCGGAGATACGCAGTATTTT. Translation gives CASSPSLGRGPGDTQYF. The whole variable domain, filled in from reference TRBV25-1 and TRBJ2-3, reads EADIYQTPRYLVIGTGKKITLECSQTMGHDKMYWYQQDPGMELHLIHYSYGVNSTEKGDLSSESTVSRIRTEHFPLTLESARPSHTSQYLCASSPSLGRGPGDTQYFGPGTRLTVL.